The 23 T cell receptor beta chains below come from one sample, sequenced in a study of human T cells and chemical hapten exposure. Time point here: patch test 1, 2 weeks after DPC sensitization. Treatment of the sample: therapeutic diphenylcyclopropenone sensitization with weekly scalp DPC. From the RACE reads, TCRdb called clonotypes with MiXCR, one entry per CDR3 protein. The table includes 75,000 to 95,000 distinct CDR3 sequences, about an eighth detected once. The material was whole blood, obtained in connection with sensitization to the hapten diphenylcyclopropenone (DPC). The receptors come from an older woman with alopecia areata. Some clones in this sample may be carry-over from other donors' samples.

This clonotype has ten or more counts. The chain links TRBV5-8 to TRBJ2-2; 7 nucleotides match TRBD2. V was pared by 4 bases and J by 0 bases, with 9 bases of the junction left unmatched. The CDR3 consists of 17 residues. Germline loops: CDR1 SGHTS, CDR2 YDEGEE. CDR3 sequence: CASSPGGAGTNTGELFF. CDR3 DNA: TGTGCCAGCAGCCCGGGGGGAGCGGGCACGAACACCGGGGAGCTGTTTTTT.

V is TRBV3-1 and J is TRBJ1-6, with D tentatively TRBD1 (6 bases). V lost 0 bases to trimming and J lost 2 bases, with 8 bases between them. This CDR3 comprises 16 residues. The germline CDR1 and CDR2 sequences are LGHDT and YNNKEL (reference sequence). CDR3 in DNA: TGTGCCAGCAGCCAAGAGGGGGGCACCTATAATTCACCCCTCCACTTT. Its protein product is CASSQEGGTYNSPLHF.

This rearrangement joins TRBV9 to TRBJ1-1, with D possibly TRBD1 on 6 matching bases. Trimming left V 7 bases short and J 6 bases short, with 16 bases between. This CDR3 spans 13 amino acids. Looked up from germline, CDR1 is SGDLS and CDR2 is YYNGEE. CDR3 bases: TGTGCCAGCGGGGGGACATCGCTGGCTGAAGCTTTCTTT. It codes for CASGGTSLAEAFF.

There are many counts of this clonotype. DNA of the CDR3: TGTGCCAGCAGCTTGACTAGCCGCACCGGGGAGCTGTTTTTT. The encoded protein is CASSLTSRTGELFF. This chain links TRBV7-3 with TRBJ2-2; 7 bases are a match to TRBD2. The V segment lost 3 bases and the J segment 4 bases; nucleotides outside the gene matches: 2. The CDR3 consists of 14 residues. Germline V gene sequence: CDR1 SGHTA, CDR2 FQGTGA.

The V and J genes are TRBV30 and TRBJ2-3, with 10 bases that match TRBD2. The germline V gene encodes CDR1 GTSNPN and CDR2 SVGIG (reference sequence). There are 15 residues in the CDR3. The V gene end was trimmed by 2 bases and the J gene end by 1 base; junction bases not matched to a gene: 3. This CDR3 is CAWSRSGGGTDTQYF. The CDR3 DNA is TGTGCCTGGAGTCGCAGCGGGGGGGGCACAGATACGCAGTATTTT.

The chain has TRBV20-1 and TRBJ2-7, with TRBD1 matching over 8 bases. The germline CDR1 and CDR2 sequences are DFQATT and SNEGSKA (reference sequence). The V and J ends lost 5 bases and 2 bases, in that order; junction bases with no gene match: 5. This CDR3 is 13 amino acids long. The CDR3 here is CSAEGQVPYEQYF. The CDR3 bases are TGCAGTGCTGAGGGACAGGTCCCCTACGAGCAGTACTTC.

The rearrangement joins TRBV20-1 to TRBJ2-7, with D possibly being TRBD2 (6 bases). Germline assignment: CDR1 DFQATT and CDR2 SNEGSKA (reference sequence). The CDR3 loop spans 15 amino acids. V was cut by 6 bases and J by 5 bases, with 23 bases left in between. In DNA form, the CDR3 reads TGCAGTGCCGGAGGGAATCAGGGATTCGGGCACGAGCAGTACTTC. It codes for CSAGGNQGFGHEQYF.

This clonotype was seen ten or more times. The genes are TRBV6-6 and TRBJ2-7; D ambiguous. V was pared by 7 bases and J by 6 bases, with 16 bases between. This CDR3 has 13 residues. The germline gives CDR1 MNHNY, CDR2 SVGAGI (reference sequence). DNA for the CDR3: TGTGCCAGCACCGCGATGGTAGGCGGCGAGCAGTACTTC. Translation gives CASTAMVGGEQYF.

This clonotype has a handful of counts. The chain joins TRBV11-2 to TRBJ1-6; 7 nucleotides agree with TRBD1. CDR1 and CDR2 (germline): SGHAT, FQNNGV. CDR3 length: 15 amino acids. The ends lost 5 bases at V and 10 bases at J; junction bases unmatched: 11. The CDR3 protein is CASSRTGTVQSPLHF. DNA for the CDR3: TGTGCCAGCAGCCGTACCGGGACAGTACAGTCACCCCTCCACTTT.

This clonotype was recorded at least ten times. V gene TRBV30 combines with J gene TRBJ1-5; TRBD1 might be the D (6 bases). From germline, CDR1 is GTSNPN and CDR2 SVGIG (reference sequence). The V and J ends lost 2 bases and 5 bases respectively, with 13 bases between them. This CDR3 is built from 14 residues. CDR3 residues: CAWSPRAGDQPQHF. The CDR3 DNA reads TGTGCCTGGAGTCCAAGGGCAGGGGATCAGCCCCAGCATTTT. Full variable domain (missing parts from reference TRBV30 and TRBJ1-5): SQTIHQWPATLVQPVGSPLSLECTVEGTSNPNLYWYRQAAGRGLQLLFYSVGIGQISSEVPQNLSASRPQDRQFILSSKKLLLSDSGFYLCAWSPRAGDQPQHFGDGTRLSIL.

The chain joins TRBV27 to TRBJ1-1; D is possibly TRBD1 (6 bases). Germline CDR1 reads MNHEY; CDR2 reads SMNVEV (reference sequence). This CDR3 comprises 14 residues. The germline V and J ends were trimmed by 5 bases and 0 bases, with 10 bases remaining between them. The CDR3 region is CASSQGLLNTEAFF. Here the CDR3 DNA reads TGTGCCAGCAGTCAGGGGTTATTGAACACTGAAGCTTTCTTT.

The chain combines TRBV12-3 or TRBV12-4 with TRBJ1-1; TRBD1 matches 8 bases. V lost 7 bases, J lost 2 bases, and 6 bases stayed unmatched. CDR3 size: 14 residues. CDR3 residues: CASKMTGANTEAFF. CDR3 coding DNA: TGTGCCAGCAAGATGACAGGGGCAAACACTGAAGCTTTCTTT.

This clonotype was observed at least ten times. The chain uses TRBV29-1 and TRBJ2-1, with 11 bases aligning to TRBD1. Trimming at V came to 0 bases and at J to 7 bases, leaving 2 bases not matched to a gene. The germline gives CDR1 SQVTM, CDR2 ANQGSEA. The CDR3 has 14 amino acids. The CDR3 is CSVEEGTGGNEQFF. CDR3 DNA: TGCAGCGTTGAAGAGGGGACAGGGGGTAATGAGCAGTTCTTC.

This rearrangement joins TRBV3-1 to TRBJ2-3, with 10 bases lining up with TRBD2. J lost 2 bases, V lost 8 bases, and 7 bases had no gene match. CDR1 is LGHDT and CDR2 is YNNKEL in the germline V gene (reference sequence). The CDR3 length is 15 residues. CDR3 coding DNA: TGTGCCAGCGGCTCTAGCGGGGGCCCCACAGATACGCAGTATTTT. Its protein product is CASGSSGGPTDTQYF.

This chain's CDR3 is CASSPLRRSYEQYF. In DNA form, the CDR3 reads TGTGCCAGCTCACCCCTACGGAGGTCGTACGAGCAGTACTTC. This chain links TRBV18 with TRBJ2-7, with D perhaps TRBD2 (5 bases). This CDR3 is built from 14 residues. Trimming left V 3 bases short and J 4 bases short, with 13 bases between. The V gene's germline CDR1 is KGHSH and CDR2 LQKENI.

J is TRBJ1-5 and V is TRBV6-2 or TRBV6-3, with 12 nucleotides matching TRBD1. CDR1 and CDR2 (germline): MNHEY, SVGEGT. Trimming at V came to 3 bases and at J to 0 bases, leaving 6 bases not matched to a gene. The CDR3 sequence is 18 residues long. CDR3 DNA sequence: TGTGCCAGCAGTTATGTTCGGGACAGGGGGCTTAGCAATCAGCCCCAGCATTTT. It translates to CASSYVRDRGLSNQPQHF.

The chain carries TRBV18 and TRBJ1-6; 9 bases line up with TRBD1. The CDR3 is 14 residues long. Germline V gene sequence: CDR1 KGHSH, CDR2 LQKENI. V dropped 4 bases and J dropped 10; count of bases not matched to a gene: 5. CDR3 region: CASSLTGGSSPLHF. CDR3 nucleotide sequence: TGTGCCAGCTCACTGACAGGGGGTAGCTCACCCCTCCACTTT.

About this clonotype itself: One junction end disagrees with the germline gene, perhaps due to a read error. The V call is TRBV2, the J call TRBJ1-1, with D perhaps TRBD1 (5 bases). Per the germline V gene, CDR1 is SNHLY and CDR2 is FYNNEI. CDR3 length equals 11 residues. CDR3 in DNA: TGTGCCGGCAGGGTGAACACTGAAGCTTTCTTT. The encoded protein is CAGRVNTEAFF. The variable domain in full, with the rest retrieved from reference TRBV2 and TRBJ1-1, is EPEVTQTPSHQVTQMGQEVILRCVPISNHLYFYWYRQILGQKVEFLVSFYNNEISEKSEIFDDQFSVERPDGSNFTLKIRSTKLEDSAMYFCAGRVNTEAFFGQGTRLTVV.

This clonotype has at least ten counts. The chain has TRBV12-3 or TRBV12-4 and TRBJ1-1; no reliable D call. The CDR3 has 13 residues. The ends were cut back, 2 bases at V and 3 bases at J, with 7 bases in the middle. The CDR3 protein is CASSLTRDTEAFF. The CDR3 DNA is TGTGCCAGCAGTTTAACCAGAGACACTGAAGCTTTCTTT.

CDR3 in amino acids: CSVGAGANTGELFF. The CDR3 DNA follows: TGCAGCGTCGGGGCGGGAGCGAACACCGGGGAGCTGTTTTTT. The chain employs TRBV29-1 and TRBJ2-2, with TRBD2 identical over 7 bases. This CDR3 region has 14 residues. Germline CDR1 and CDR2: SQVTM and ANQGSEA. Unmatched junction bases numbered 4, after V lost 6 bases and J lost 0 bases.

The sample holds many counts of this clonotype. The J gene is TRBJ2-3, the V gene TRBV15; TRBD1 matches 7 bases. The junction had 4 bases not matched to a gene; V was cut back by 4 bases and J by 0 bases. Germline V gives CDR1 LNHNV, CDR2 YYDKDF (reference sequence). The CDR3 extends over 15 amino acids. CDR3 residues: CATSTGTVSTDTQYF. CDR3 coding DNA: TGTGCCACCAGCACCGGGACAGTGAGCACAGATACGCAGTATTTT.

This clonotype was counted ten times or more. The rearrangement links TRBV12-3 or TRBV12-4 to TRBJ1-1; TRBD1 is a possible D gene (5 bases). CDR3 length: 13 residues. Trimming cost V 6 bases and J 1 base, with 9 bases left between them. CDR3 DNA: TGTGCCAGCAGCTTTCAGGGGAACACTGAAGCTTTCTTT. Amino acids: CASSFQGNTEAFF.

This chain uses TRBV5-1 with TRBJ2-1; 11 nucleotides line up with TRBD2. The V gene end was trimmed by 6 bases and the J gene end by 7 bases; junction bases not matched to a gene: 9. Looked up from germline, CDR1 is SGHRS and CDR2 is YFSETQ. The CDR3 is 15 amino acids. CDR3 sequence: CASTGWASGGNEQFF. The CDR3 coding sequence is TGCGCCAGCACCGGGTGGGCTAGCGGGGGGAATGAGCAGTTCTTC.